The rows below give T cell receptor beta chains drawn from one sample of a study of breast tumors, draining lymph nodes, adjacent tissues. TCRdb reanalysed the multiplex PCR reads using MiXCR and keeps one entry per CDR3 protein. This table has about 130,000 distinct CDR3 sequences, over 20% appearing once. Sequencing was performed on axillary lymph node tissue. These receptors originate from a female donor with breast cancer. Some clones in this sample may be carry-over from other donors' samples. Each CDR3 is given with its conserved first and last residue. A D gene is named only where the DNA matches it firmly. Where a row states a size, it is once, few, many or the class of an expanded clone; other rows omit it.

length,size,V,D,J,CDR3,DNA
17,NA,TRBV3-1,TRBD2,TRBJ2-7,CASSQPATSGLSYEQYF,TGTGCCAGCAGCCAACCTGCGACTAGCGGTCTCTCCTACGAGCAGTACTTC
14,many,TRBV12-3/TRBV12-4,NA,TRBJ1-6,CASSFSGYGSPLHF,TGTGCCAGCAGTTTCTCGGGGTACGGGTCACCCCTCCACTTT
15,few,TRBV5-4,TRBD2,TRBJ2-2,CASSFGAGGVGELFF,TGTGCCAGCAGCTTCGGAGCGGGAGGGGTCGGGGAGCTGTTTTTT
14,NA,TRBV20-1,TRBD1,TRBJ1-2,CSARAPWTGNGYTF,TGCAGTGCTAGAGCGCCTTGGACAGGGAATGGCTACACCTTC
17,many,TRBV4-2,TRBD1,TRBJ1-5,CASSQGPTGTGNQPQHF,TGTGCCAGCAGCCAAGGACCGACAGGGACTGGCAATCAGCCCCAGCATTTT
13,many,TRBV20-1,TRBD1,TRBJ2-7,CSAGGQGGYEQYF,TGCAGTGCTGGGGGACAGGGAGGGTACGAGCAGTACTTC
18,many,TRBV6-6,NA,TRBJ2-1,CASSYFGGGGSSYNEQFF,TGTGCCAGCAGTTACTTCGGGGGTGGGGGGAGCTCCTACAATGAGCAGTTCTTC
16,many,TRBV9,NA,TRBJ1-4,CASSVGPRHGGEKLFF,TGTGCCAGCAGCGTAGGCCCCCGACATGGGGGGGAAAAACTGTTTTTT
16,many,TRBV6-2/TRBV6-3,TRBD2,TRBJ2-7,CASSYPGLAGGGEQYF,TGTGCCAGCAGTTACCCCGGACTAGCGGGAGGAGGTGAGCAGTACTTC
12,many,TRBV5-5,NA,TRBJ2-3,CASSQFTDTQYF,TGTGCCAGCAGCCAATTCACAGATACGCAGTATTTT
16,many,TRBV20-1,TRBD2,TRBJ2-1,CSARGIAGEGVNEQFF,TGCAGTGCGAGGGGGATAGCGGGAGAGGGAGTTAATGAGCAGTTCTTC
12,NA,TRBV5-6,NA,TRBJ1-2,CASSLGVNGYTF,TGTGCCAGCAGCCTGGGAGTGAATGGCTACACCTTC
15,many,TRBV7-6,NA,TRBJ2-3,CASAWRDSITDTQYF,TGTGCCAGTGCTTGGCGGGACTCCATCACAGATACGCAGTATTTT
16,many,TRBV6-5,NA,TRBJ2-7,CASSYSQGGYGYEQYF,TGTGCCAGCAGTTACTCGCAAGGGGGGTACGGGTACGAGCAGTACTTC
14,many,TRBV7-3,NA,TRBJ2-3,CASSLDRWADTQYF,TGTGCCAGCAGCTTAGATCGGTGGGCAGATACGCAGTATTTT
12,many,TRBV10-3,NA,TRBJ2-7,CAISELEDEQYF,TGTGCCATCAGTGAGTTAGAGGACGAGCAGTACTTC
14,many,TRBV27,TRBD2,TRBJ2-1,CASMTSGSINEQFF,TGTGCCAGCATGACTAGCGGGAGTATAAATGAGCAGTTCTTC
16,many,TRBV30,TRBD1,TRBJ2-2,CAWGRGRSPNTGELFF,TGTGCCTGGGGCAGGGGGCGATCCCCGAACACCGGGGAGCTGTTTTTT
13,many,TRBV6-1,NA,TRBJ1-5,CASSDRMVQPQHF,TGTGCCAGCAGTGACAGAATGGTTCAGCCCCAGCATTTT
14,many,TRBV6-5,NA,TRBJ2-5,CASSYSRDLETQYF,TGTGCCAGCAGTTACTCGAGGGACTTAGAGACCCAGTACTTC
18,many,TRBV10-3,TRBD2,TRBJ2-7,CATVNAGTSGGTLYEQYF,TGTGCCACGGTAAATGCCGGGACTAGCGGAGGGACTTTGTACGAGCAGTACTTC
14,many,TRBV7-9,NA,TRBJ2-2,CASSLGGLTGELFF,TGTGCCAGCAGCTTAGGGGGGCTGACCGGGGAGCTGTTTTTT
15,many,TRBV20-1,NA,TRBJ1-5,CSASPAETVDQPQHF,TGCAGTGCTAGTCCAGCCGAAACAGTCGATCAGCCCCAGCATTTT
15,many,TRBV5-1,TRBD1,TRBJ2-3,CASSFQGAPTDTQYF,TGCGCCAGCAGCTTTCAGGGGGCGCCGACAGATACGCAGTATTTT
12,many,TRBV5-8,TRBD1,TRBJ2-7,CASSLAGGTGGF,TGTGCCAGCAGCTTGGCCGGGGGGACAGGGGGCTTC
12,NA,TRBV20-1,NA,TRBJ2-4,CSATGDENIQYF,TGCAGTGCTACAGGGGATGAAAACATTCAGTACTTC
12,NA,TRBV7-9,NA,TRBJ2-7,CASSLDSYEEYF,TGTGCCAGCAGCTTAGACAGCTACGAGGAGTACTTC
20,few,TRBV28,TRBD1,TRBJ2-2,CASRVGRTGRGLANTGELFF,TGTGCCAGCAGGGTGGGTAGGACAGGAAGGGGGCTTGCGAACACCGGGGAGCTGTTTTTT
14,many,TRBV20-1,NA,TRBJ1-3,CSARSGDTGNTIYF,TGCAGTGCTAGATCCGGAGACACTGGAAACACCATATATTTT
20,NA,TRBV28,NA,TRBJ2-1,CASSLRRWQGRGYSYNEQFF,TGTGCCAGCAGTTTAAGGAGGTGGCAGGGAAGAGGCTACTCCTACAATGAGCAGTTCTTC
15,few,TRBV18,TRBD2,TRBJ2-1,CASSALAGGPSEQFF,TGTGCCAGCTCAGCACTAGCGGGAGGGCCAAGTGAGCAGTTCTTC
14,many,TRBV5-1,NA,TRBJ2-5,CASSLSGSAETQYF,TGCGCCAGCAGCTTGTCGGGATCTGCAGAGACCCAGTACTTC
14,few,TRBV11-2,NA,TRBJ2-3,CASSRPGIADAQYF,TGTGCCAGCAGCCGGCCAGGGATCGCAGATGCGCAGTATTTT
14,many,TRBV5-1,TRBD2,TRBJ2-1,CASSATSGNNEQFF,TGCGCCAGCAGCGCCACTAGCGGGAACAATGAGCAGTTCTTC
14,many,TRBV10-1,NA,TRBJ2-2,CASSPGFVAGELFF,TGCGCCAGCAGTCCAGGGTTTGTGGCCGGGGAGCTGTTTTTT
15,NA,TRBV18,TRBD1,TRBJ1-5,CATSSDQGAGQPQHF,TGTGCCACCTCGTCCGACCAGGGGGCCGGCCAGCCCCAGCATTTT
15,NA,TRBV28,TRBD2,TRBJ2-1,CASSPLLAGGEEQFF,TGTGCCAGCAGCCCCTTACTAGCGGGAGGGGAGGAGCAGTTCTTC
14,few,TRBV18,NA,TRBJ1-5,CASSPLDNNQPQHF,TGTGCCAGCTCACCACTGGACAACAATCAGCCCCAGCATTTT
13,many,TRBV29-1,NA,TRBJ2-7,CSAGKSQVGEQYF,TGCAGCGCGGGGAAGAGCCAGGTTGGGGAGCAGTACTTC
13,many,TRBV13,TRBD1,TRBJ1-2,CASSLEGGRGYTF,TGTGCCAGCAGCTTAGAAGGGGGCAGGGGCTACACCTTC
17,NA,TRBV11-2,TRBD2,TRBJ2-2,CASSLFRGGGNTGELFF,TGTGCCAGCAGCTTATTTCGGGGGGGGGGAAACACCGGGGAGCTGTTTTTT
16,NA,TRBV7-9,TRBD2,TRBJ2-3,CASSSGTSGPPDTQYF,TGTGCCAGCAGCTCCGGGACTAGCGGGCCGCCGGATACGCAGTATTTT
14,many,TRBV13,NA,TRBJ2-2,CASSLGEDTGELFF,TGTGCCAGCAGCTTAGGGGAGGACACCGGGGAGCTGTTTTTT
13,many,TRBV5-6,NA,TRBJ2-5,CASSLSGVETQYF,TGTGCCAGCAGCTTGTCGGGGGTGGAGACCCAGTACTTC
16,many,TRBV7-2,NA,TRBJ2-5,CASNLPPLGRGETQYF,TGTGCCAGCAACCTCCCTCCCTTGGGACGAGGGGAGACCCAGTACTTC
13,few,TRBV7-9,NA,TRBJ2-5,CASSLVPQETQYF,TGTGCCAGCAGCTTAGTTCCCCAAGAGACCCAGTACTTC
16,NA,TRBV27,NA,TRBJ2-1,CASSFGGAPPYNEQFF,TGTGCCAGCAGTTTCGGCGGGGCCCCCCCCTACAATGAGCAGTTCTTC
14,many,TRBV3-1,NA,TRBJ1-2,CASSSGIANYGYTF,TGTGCCAGCAGCTCCGGAATAGCTAACTATGGCTACACCTTC
14,few,TRBV3-1,NA,TRBJ2-6,CASSLRQGANVLTF,TGTGCCAGCAGCCTGCGACAGGGGGCCAACGTCCTGACTTTC
16,many,TRBV4-1,NA,TRBJ2-2,CASSQEGSTNTGELFF,TGCGCCAGCAGCCAAGAGGGCAGTACGAACACCGGGGAGCTGTTTTTT
14,many,TRBV7-8,TRBD2,TRBJ2-7,CASSSPRGGLEQYF,TGTGCCAGCAGCTCACCCCGGGGGGGCCTCGAGCAGTACTTC
14,few,TRBV28,TRBD2,TRBJ2-3,CASSYSGRRDTQYF,TGTGCCAGCAGCTACAGCGGGAGGAGGGATACGCAGTATTTT
15,many,TRBV6-6,NA,TRBJ2-7,CASHQLRDGGREQYF,TGTGCCTCCCACCAACTCCGGGACGGTGGACGGGAGCAGTACTTC
14,many,TRBV5-4,NA,TRBJ2-7,CASSFEGYFLEQYF,TGTGCCAGCAGCTTTGAGGGTTACTTCCTCGAGCAGTACTTC
17,many,TRBV2,TRBD2,TRBJ2-7,CASRGPPAGGGSFEQYF,TGTGCCAGCAGGGGCCCTCCAGCGGGAGGGGGGTCCTTCGAGCAGTACTTC